The sequence of this TCR beta chain was determined in a study of T cells in Graves' hyperthyroidism and ophthalmopathy. Whole-study context: Pretreatment peripheral blood was obtained at initial diagnosis.

There are a few counts of this clonotype. The germline CDR1 and CDR2 sequences are GTSNPN and SVGIG (reference sequence). Losses at the gene ends were 0 bases for V and 8 bases for J; bases not matched to a gene: 2. The CDR3 consists of 14 residues. TCR beta CDR3 sequences were amplified from RNA transcripts. The HTBI primer set drove a first-round RT-PCR of the TCR CDR3. One entry per CDR3 protein results from TCRdb running MiXCR on the multiplex PCR reads. The table records about 400,000 distinct CDR3 sequences, about 15% of them present only once. The rearrangement uses TRBV30 and TRBJ1-6; TRBD1 matches 9 bases. The sample taken for sequencing was blood. This TCR was recovered from a woman between 18 and 29 years old with Graves' hyperthyroidism that later progressed to Graves' ophthalmopathy. CDR3 DNA sequence: TGTGCCTGGAGTGTAGGACAGGGGCATTCACCCCTCCACTTT. Amino acid sequence: CAWSVGQGHSPLHF.